Shown below are 12 T cell receptor beta chains from a single sample sequenced in a study of T cells in Graves' hyperthyroidism and ophthalmopathy. Researchers amplified the TCR beta CDR3 regions from RNA transcripts. HTBI primers drove first-round RT-PCR of the TCR CDR3. One entry per CDR3 protein results from TCRdb running MiXCR on the multiplex PCR reads. Counted here are more than 500,000 distinct CDR3 sequences, 35% to 55% occurring once; the ten biggest clones make up around 19%. The sequencing sample was made of peripheral blood or thyroid tissue (not recorded which). The receptor source for this set is an adult woman with Graves' disease, either hyperthyroidism or ophthalmopathy (not recorded which).

As for this clonotype: The junction shows a germline mismatch at one end, possibly a read error. V gene TRBV10-1 combines with J gene TRBJ2-7; TRBD1 aligns across 10 bases. The CDR3 runs to 13 residues. The V gene's germline CDR1 is WNHNN and CDR2 SYGVQD (reference sequence). The CDR3 DNA reads TGTGCCAGCACCGGGACAGGGGCCTACGAGCAGTACTTC. Amino acid sequence: CASTGTGAYEQYF.

At least ten counts were recorded for this clonotype. The genes are TRBV5-5 and TRBJ2-6, with 9 bases that match TRBD1. Germline V gene data show CDR1 as SGHKS and CDR2 as YYEKEE (reference sequence). CDR3 length: 20 amino acids. J lost 0 bases, V lost 2 bases, and 12 bases had no gene match. The CDR3 sequence: CASSLITGGLRSSGANVLTF. In nucleotides, the CDR3 is TGTGCCAGCAGCTTAATCACAGGGGGCCTGAGGAGCTCTGGGGCCAACGTCCTGACTTTC. The full variable domain, rest sourced from reference TRBV5-5 and TRBJ2-6, is DAGVTQSPTHLIKTRGQQVTLRCSPISGHKSVSWYQQVLGQGPQFIFQYYEKEERGRGNFPDRFSARQFPNYSSELNVNALLLGDSALYLCASSLITGGLRSSGANVLTFGAGSRLTVL.

In its sample, this clonotype was seen many times. The rearrangement joins TRBV6-6 to TRBJ1-5; no reliable D call. The CDR3 spans 15 residues. V lost 2 bases and J lost 2, with 10 bases in between. The germline V gene encodes CDR1 MNHNY and CDR2 SVGAGI (reference sequence). In nucleotides, the CDR3 is TGTGCCAGCAGTTACCCGGGCCATGGCAATCAGCCCCAGCATTTT. Its protein product is CASSYPGHGNQPQHF.

V and J are TRBV20-1 and TRBJ2-5; D is unclear. CDR1 is DFQATT, CDR2 SNEGSKA, per germline (reference sequence). This CDR3 comprises 11 residues. Trimming left V 3 bases short and J 2 bases short, with 4 bases between. CDR3 DNA sequence: TGCAGTGCTAGCGAACAAGAGACCCAGTACTTC. Its protein is CSASEQETQYF.

This clonotype was seen only a few times. The V and J genes are TRBV3-1 and TRBJ2-7, with D tentatively TRBD2 (7 bases). Trimming removed 0 bases from V and 11 bases from J, with 14 bases in between. Looked up from germline, CDR1 is LGHDT and CDR2 is YNNKEL (reference sequence). The CDR3 has 13 amino acids. The CDR3: CASSQDPRGAEYF. The DNA for the CDR3 is TGTGCCAGCAGCCAAGATCCCCGGGGGGCGGAGTACTTC.

V and J are TRBV7-9 and TRBJ1-6; D call uncertain. CDR3 length: 12 residues. Germline V gives CDR1 SEHNR, CDR2 FQNEAQ (reference sequence). V was trimmed by 7 bases and J by 10 bases, leaving 11 bases between them. DNA for the CDR3: TGTGCCAGCAATCTGAATAGGTCACCCCTCCACTTT. Amino acids: CASNLNRSPLHF. The full variable domain, rest sourced from reference TRBV7-9 and TRBJ1-6, is DTGVSQNPRHKITKRGQNVTFRCDPISEHNRLYWYRQTLGQGPEFLTYFQNEAQLEKSRLLSDRFSAERPKGSFSTLEIQRTEQGDSAMYLCASNLNRSPLHFGNGTRLTVT.

In its sample, this clonotype was seen many times. The chain has TRBV2 and TRBJ1-4; D not resolved. V was cut by 6 bases and J by 3 bases, with 20 bases left in between. This CDR3 spans 17 amino acids. Per the germline V gene, CDR1 is SNHLY and CDR2 is FYNNEI. The CDR3 coding sequence is TGTGCCAGCAGCGACTATGGACCCCGGCAAGCTAATGAAAAACTGTTTTTT. Residues: CASSDYGPRQANEKLFF.

This clonotype has more than one count but fewer than ten. At one boundary the junction diverges from the germline segment, which might be a read error. The V gene is TRBV2, the J gene TRBJ2-2, with D perhaps matching TRBD2 (6 bases). Germline V CDR1 and CDR2: SNHLY, FYNNEI. The length of the CDR3 is 15 residues. CDR3 region: CASSDQGGNTGELSW. DNA for the CDR3: TGTGCCAGCAGTGATCAGGGCGGGAACACCGGGGAGCTGTCTTGG.

At least ten counts were recorded for this clonotype. V gene TRBV7-6 combines with J gene TRBJ1-4; D perhaps matches TRBD1 (5 bases). Trimming stripped 2 bases from V and 14 bases from J, with 12 bases between. This CDR3 is built from 12 residues. The germline CDR1 and CDR2 sequences are SGHVS and FNYEAQ. The CDR3 loop is CASSLSGRSLFF. Here the CDR3 DNA reads TGTGCCAGCAGCTTATCGGGACGCAGCCTGTTTTTT.

J is TRBJ2-7 and V is TRBV2, with D unclear. V was cut by 6 bases and J by 6 bases, with 18 bases left in between. Per germline, CDR1 SNHLY and CDR2 FYNNEI. The CDR3 loop spans 14 amino acids. CDR3 amino acids: CASRASAAVSEQYF. CDR3 nucleotides: TGTGCCAGCAGAGCCTCGGCGGCTGTAAGCGAGCAGTACTTC.

The rearrangement links TRBV28 to TRBJ1-5, with 8 bases fitting TRBD1. Germline lookup yields CDR1 MDHEN and CDR2 SYDVKM. This CDR3 comprises 14 residues. V shed 3 bases, J shed 7 bases, and the junction held 5 bases outside the gene matches. The CDR3 nucleotides are TGTGCCAGCAGTTTCCGGACAGGGAGGCAGCCCCAGCATTTT. Encoded protein: CASSFRTGRQPQHF.

The chain couples TRBV20-1 to TRBJ1-5, with 7 positions matching TRBD1. This CDR3 spans 14 amino acids. V was clipped by 6 bases and J by 8 bases; unmatched bases: 13. Germline CDR1 reads DFQATT; CDR2 reads SNEGSKA (reference sequence). Here the CDR3 reads CSAPGRGLYEPQHF. As DNA, the CDR3 is TGCAGTGCCCCCGGTAGGGGGCTTTACGAGCCCCAGCATTTT.